This TCR beta chain originates from a study of T cell clonotyping in hematopoietic cell transplantation. Recipient blood drawn about 28 days pretransplant and days 30, 100, 180 after. This clone was seen a single time. Its antigen is unidentified. Measured with immunoSEQ multiplex PCR; TCRdb has only the in-frame clones, and not every one. Found here are about 29,000 clones, 92% of them singletons; the top ten hold around 10%. Study results and caveats: Pathologically expanded recipient clonotypes increased progressively from day 30 to day 180 as diversity fell. At the given depth, recipient repertoires were over 95% de novo clonotypes.

The V end was cut by 4 bases, the J end by 5 bases, with 14 bases between. CDR1 is SGHVS, CDR2 FNYEAQ, per germline. The CDR3 spans 14 residues. This TCR came from a female patient aged 50-65 years who had an allogeneic stem cell transplant from a related donor, so the T cells may come from the graft donor. Some clones in this sample may be carry-over from other donors' samples. This chain links TRBV7-6 with TRBJ1-1; D perhaps matches TRBD1 (5 bases). Sequences were derived from PBMCs, sampled 100 days after allogeneic stem cell transplant. The CDR3 reads CASSSGLQGTEAFF. In DNA form, the CDR3 reads TGTGCCAGCAGCTCGGGACTTCAAGGAACTGAAGCTTTCTTT.